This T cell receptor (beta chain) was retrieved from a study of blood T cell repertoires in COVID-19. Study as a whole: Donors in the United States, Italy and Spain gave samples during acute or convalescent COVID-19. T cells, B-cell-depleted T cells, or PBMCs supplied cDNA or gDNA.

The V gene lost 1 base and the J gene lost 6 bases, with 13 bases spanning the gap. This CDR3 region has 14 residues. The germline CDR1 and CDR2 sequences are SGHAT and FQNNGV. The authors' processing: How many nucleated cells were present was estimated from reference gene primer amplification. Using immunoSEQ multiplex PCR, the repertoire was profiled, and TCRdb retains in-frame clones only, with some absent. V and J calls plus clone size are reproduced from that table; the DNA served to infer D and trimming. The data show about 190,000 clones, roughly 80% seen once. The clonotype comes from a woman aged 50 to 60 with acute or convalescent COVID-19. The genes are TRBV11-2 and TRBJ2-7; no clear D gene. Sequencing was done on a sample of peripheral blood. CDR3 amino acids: CASSLGKQPGEQYF. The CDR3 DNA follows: TGTGCCAGCAGCTTAGGTAAGCAGCCGGGCGAGCAGTACTTC.